This T cell receptor (beta chain) was sequenced during a study of siplizumab effects on memory and regulatory T cells. Turning to the study itself: Paired mixed lymphocyte reactions compared siplizumab roughly 0.97 ug/mL against no drug.

Mixed lymphocyte reaction cells were cocultured at 37°C for more than 5 days. Labelling of responder PBMCs was performed with CFSE and of stimulator PBMCs with Violet Dye, followed by mixing at 1:1. Produced via immunoSEQ multiplex PCR; TCRdb's table is partial and in-frame only. The data show more than 10,000 clones, with 40% seen just once and 9.5% to 13% held by the top ten. The CDR3 extends over 14 amino acids. CDR1 is MDHEN and CDR2 is SYDVKM in the germline V gene. The V and J ends lost 3 bases and 0 bases, in that order; junction bases with no gene match: 1. As regards this clone: Its antigen is unidentified.

The sample comprised CFSE-low (dividing) CD8+ T cells sorted from an allogeneic mixed lymphocyte reaction. The rearrangement joins TRBV28 to TRBJ1-1; 7 positions agree with TRBD1. This clonotype was obtained from a human donor in good health; the cells came from an allogeneic mixed lymphocyte reaction. The CDR3 spells CASSLDRMNTEAFF. The DNA for the CDR3 is TGTGCCAGCAGTTTGGACAGGATGAACACTGAAGCTTTCTTT.